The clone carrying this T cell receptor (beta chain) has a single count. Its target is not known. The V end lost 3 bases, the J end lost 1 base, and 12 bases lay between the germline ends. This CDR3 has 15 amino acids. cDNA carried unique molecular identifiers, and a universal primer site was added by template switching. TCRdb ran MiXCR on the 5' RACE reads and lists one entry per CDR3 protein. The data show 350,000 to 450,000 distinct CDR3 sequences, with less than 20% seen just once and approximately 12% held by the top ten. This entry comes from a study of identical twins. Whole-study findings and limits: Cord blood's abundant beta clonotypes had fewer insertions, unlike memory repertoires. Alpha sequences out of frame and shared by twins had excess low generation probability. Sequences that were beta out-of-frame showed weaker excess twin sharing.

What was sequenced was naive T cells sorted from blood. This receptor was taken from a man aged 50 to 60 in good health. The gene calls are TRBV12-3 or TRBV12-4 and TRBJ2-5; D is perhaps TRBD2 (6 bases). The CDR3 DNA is TGTGCCAGCAGTTTGCGACCGGGACTCCAAGAGACCCAGTACTTC. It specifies CASSLRPGLQETQYF.